This T cell receptor beta chain was observed in a study of blood T cell repertoires in COVID-19. Trimming at V came to 5 bases and at J to 6 bases, leaving 6 bases not matched to a gene. The germline gives CDR1 SGHAT, CDR2 FQNNGV. The CDR3 runs to 15 residues. Ten or more counts support this clone. Original processing notes: Amplification of reference gene primers was used by the study to estimate nucleated cell counts. Method: immunoSEQ multiplex PCR; TCRdb's copy keeps in-frame clones and lacks some. V, J and clone size were drawn from that table, and D and trimming were deduced from the DNA. This sample has tens of thousands of clones, with around 68% found just once.

The gene calls are TRBV11-2 and TRBJ2-7, with TRBD2 matching 14 bases. The material sequenced was peripheral blood. The source of this sequence is a woman in her seventies with acute or convalescent COVID-19. The CDR3 loop reads CASSMTSGGAGEQYF. CDR3 bases: TGTGCCAGCAGCATGACTAGCGGGGGGGCAGGCGAGCAGTACTTC.